This T cell receptor beta chain was sequenced for a study of T-cell memory formation after mild COVID-19. Germline assignment: CDR1 LGHDT and CDR2 YNNKEL (reference sequence). The CDR3 loop spans 14 amino acids. V gave up 4 bases and J gave up 1 base, with 10 bases separating them. TCRdb independently ran MiXCR on the 5' RACE reads; one entry per CDR3 protein. Found here are 120,000 or so distinct CDR3 sequences, more than 15% of them singletons; the top ten hold approximately 4.7%. V gene TRBV3-1 combines with J gene TRBJ1-1, with no clear D. The receptor was derived from a man between 18 and 29 years old who had mild COVID-19 (a few samples of this study predate the infection). Cell type and time point are not known. Sequencing used PBMCs or a T cell subset sorted from them (not recorded which). The CDR3 sequence: CASSRDSRNTEAFF. The CDR3 DNA reads as TGTGCCAGCAGCCGGGATAGTAGGAACACTGAAGCTTTCTTT. The variable domain in full, completed from reference TRBV3-1 and TRBJ1-1, reads DTAVSQTPKYLVTQMGNDKSIKCEQNLGHDTMYWYKQDSKKFLKIMFSYNNKELIINETVPNRFSPKSPDKAHLNLHINSLELGDSAVYFCASSRDSRNTEAFFGQGTRLTVV.